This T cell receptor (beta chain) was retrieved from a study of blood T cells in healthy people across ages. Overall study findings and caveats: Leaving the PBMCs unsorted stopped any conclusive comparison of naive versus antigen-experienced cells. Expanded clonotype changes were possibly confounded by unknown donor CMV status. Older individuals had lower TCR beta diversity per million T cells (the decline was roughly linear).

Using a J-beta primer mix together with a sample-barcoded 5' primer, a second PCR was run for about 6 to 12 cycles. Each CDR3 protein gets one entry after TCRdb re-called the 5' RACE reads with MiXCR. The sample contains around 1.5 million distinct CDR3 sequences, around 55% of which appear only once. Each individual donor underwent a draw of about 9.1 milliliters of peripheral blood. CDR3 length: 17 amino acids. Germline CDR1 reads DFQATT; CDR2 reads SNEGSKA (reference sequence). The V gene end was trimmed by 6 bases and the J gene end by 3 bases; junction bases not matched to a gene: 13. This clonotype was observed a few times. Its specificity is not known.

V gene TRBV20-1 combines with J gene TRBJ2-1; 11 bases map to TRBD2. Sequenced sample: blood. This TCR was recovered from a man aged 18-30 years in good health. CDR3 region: CSAPPPVLAGVYNEQFF. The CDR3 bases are TGCAGTGCGCCGCCCCCCGTACTAGCGGGGGTCTACAATGAGCAGTTCTTC.